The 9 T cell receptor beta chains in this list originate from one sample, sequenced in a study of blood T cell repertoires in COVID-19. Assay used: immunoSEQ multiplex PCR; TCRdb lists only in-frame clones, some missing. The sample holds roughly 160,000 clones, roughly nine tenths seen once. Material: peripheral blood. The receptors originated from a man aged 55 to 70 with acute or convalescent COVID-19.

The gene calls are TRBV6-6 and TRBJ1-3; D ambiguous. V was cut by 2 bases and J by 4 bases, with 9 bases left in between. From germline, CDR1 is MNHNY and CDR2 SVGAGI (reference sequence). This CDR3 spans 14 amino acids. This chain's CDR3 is CASSYAPRGNTIYF. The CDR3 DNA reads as TGTGCCAGCAGTTACGCACCTAGGGGAAACACCATATATTTT.

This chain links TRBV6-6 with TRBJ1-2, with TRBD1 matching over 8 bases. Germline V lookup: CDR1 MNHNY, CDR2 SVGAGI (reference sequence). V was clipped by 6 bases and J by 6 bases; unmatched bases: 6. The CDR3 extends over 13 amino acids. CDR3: CASRTGTGDGYTF. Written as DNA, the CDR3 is TGTGCCAGCAGGACCGGGACAGGAGATGGCTACACCTTC.

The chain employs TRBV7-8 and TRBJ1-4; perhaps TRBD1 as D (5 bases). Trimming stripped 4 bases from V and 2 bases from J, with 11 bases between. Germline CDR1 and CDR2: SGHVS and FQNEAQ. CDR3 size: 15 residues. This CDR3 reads CASSSTASTNEKLFF. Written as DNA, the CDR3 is TGTGCCAGCAGCTCGACAGCCTCTACTAATGAAAAACTGTTTTTT. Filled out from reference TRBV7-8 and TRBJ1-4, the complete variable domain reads GAGVSQSPRYKVAKRGQDVALRCDPISGHVSLFWYQQALGQGPEFLTYFQNEAQLDKSGLPSDRFFAERPEGSVSTLKIQRTQQEDSAVYLCASSSTASTNEKLFFGSGTQLSVL.

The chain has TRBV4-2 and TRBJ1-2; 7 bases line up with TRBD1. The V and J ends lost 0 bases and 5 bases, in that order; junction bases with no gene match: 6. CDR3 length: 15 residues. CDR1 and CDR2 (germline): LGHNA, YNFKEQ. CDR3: CASSQDQTGRYGYTF. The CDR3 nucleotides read TGTGCCAGCAGCCAAGATCAGACAGGGCGGTATGGCTACACCTTC.

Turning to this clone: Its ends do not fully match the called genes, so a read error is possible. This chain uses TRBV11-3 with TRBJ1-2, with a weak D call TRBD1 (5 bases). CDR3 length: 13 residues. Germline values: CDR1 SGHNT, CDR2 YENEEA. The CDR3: CASSPRMGGEISF. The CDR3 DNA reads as TGTGCCAGCAGCCCCCGAATGGGGGGGGAGATCTCCTTC.

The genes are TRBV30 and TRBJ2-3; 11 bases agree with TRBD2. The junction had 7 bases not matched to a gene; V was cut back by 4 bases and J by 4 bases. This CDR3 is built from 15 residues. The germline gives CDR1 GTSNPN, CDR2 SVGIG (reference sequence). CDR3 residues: CAWKFSGGAPDTQYF. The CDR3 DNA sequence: TGTGCCTGGAAATTTAGCGGGGGGGCCCCAGATACGCAGTATTTT.

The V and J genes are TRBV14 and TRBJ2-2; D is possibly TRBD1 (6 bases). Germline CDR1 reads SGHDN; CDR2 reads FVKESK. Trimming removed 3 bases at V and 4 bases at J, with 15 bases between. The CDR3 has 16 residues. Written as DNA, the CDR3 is TGTGCCAGCAGCCAGGTGACAGGTCGCGGCACCGGGGAGCTGTTTTTT. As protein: CASSQVTGRGTGELFF.

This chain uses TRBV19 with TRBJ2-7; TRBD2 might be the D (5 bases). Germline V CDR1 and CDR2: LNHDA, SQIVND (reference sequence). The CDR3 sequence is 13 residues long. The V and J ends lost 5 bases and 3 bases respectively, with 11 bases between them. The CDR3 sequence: CASSAGLYYEQYF. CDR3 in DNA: TGTGCCAGTAGTGCGGGTCTCTACTACGAGCAGTACTTC. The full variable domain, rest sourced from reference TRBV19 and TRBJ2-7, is DGGITQSPKYLFRKEGQNVTLSCEQNLNHDAMYWYRQDPGQGLRLIYYSQIVNDFQKGDIAEGYSVSREKKESFPLTVTSAQKNPTAFYLCASSAGLYYEQYFGPGTRLTVT.

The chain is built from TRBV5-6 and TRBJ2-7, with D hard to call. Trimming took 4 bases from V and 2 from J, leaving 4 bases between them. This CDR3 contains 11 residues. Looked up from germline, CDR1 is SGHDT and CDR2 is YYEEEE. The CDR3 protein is CASSTAYEQYF. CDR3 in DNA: TGTGCCAGCAGCACAGCCTACGAGCAGTACTTC. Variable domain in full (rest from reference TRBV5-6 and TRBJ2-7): DAGVTQSPTHLIKTRGQQVTLRCSPKSGHDTVSWYQQALGQGPQFIFQYYEEEERQRGNFPDRFSGHQFPNYSSELNVNALLLGDSALYLCASSTAYEQYFGPGTRLTVT.